This T cell receptor beta chain was identified in a study of OX40 agonist ivuxolimab in advanced cancers. At the level of the study: Administration of intravenous ivuxolimab to patients occurred every 2 weeks at 0.01 to 10 mg/kg.

Study-level results: It was also the case that some nonresponders had low normalized T-cell clonal expansion. With doses of 0.1 to 3.0 mg/kg, CD4+ and CD8+ blood T cells had undergone clonal expansion by week 6.

Of note for this clone: Its specificity is not known.

Profiling relied on immunoSEQ multiplex PCR, and the TCRdb table lists in-frame clones only, not all of them. The table records approximately 42,000 clones, roughly 77% of them present only once. The receptor was isolated from an adult with an advanced solid tumor such as melanoma, head and neck, liver or kidney cancer. The material was CD4+ or CD8+ T cells sorted from blood, obtained in a trial of the OX40 agonist ivuxolimab.

CDR3 sequence (DNA): TGTGCCAGCTCACCACCGGGACAGAGCGAAGAGACCCAGTACTTC. It specifies CASSPPGQSEETQYF. The chain has TRBV18 and TRBJ2-5; the match to TRBD1 covers 7 bases. The CDR3 is 15 residues long. V shed 0 bases, J shed 3 bases, and the junction held 4 bases outside the gene matches. The germline CDR1 and CDR2 sequences are KGHSH and LQKENI.